Listed below are T cell receptor beta chains from one sample, sequenced in a study of identical twins. MiXCR, run by TCRdb on the 5' RACE reads, gives a single entry per CDR3 protein. Of 1.5 million or so distinct CDR3 sequences in the sample, more than 30% were seen once. The specimen sequenced was cord blood. These TCRs come from a newborn girl in good health. Each CDR3 is given with its conserved first and last residue. A D gene is named only where the DNA matches it firmly. Only part of the rows carry a size: once, few, many, or a class if the clone is expanded.

j_call: TRBJ2-1; v_call: TRBV29-1; clone_size: few; d_call: TRBD2; cdr3_aa: CSACRTSGGGNEQFF; cdr3_nt: TGCAGTGCATGCCGGACTAGCGGAGGGGGCAATGAGCAGTTCTTC
j_call: TRBJ1-2; v_call: TRBV12-3/TRBV12-4; clone_size: few; d_call: -; cdr3_aa: CASSFRRPQGGYGYTF; cdr3_nt: TGTGCCAGCAGTTTTCGCCGGCCCCAAGGTGGCTATGGCTACACCTTC
j_call: TRBJ1-1; v_call: TRBV6-1; clone_size: -; d_call: -; cdr3_aa: CASGRESRAFF; cdr3_nt: TGTGCCAGCGGGAGGGAGTCTAGGGCTTTCTTT
j_call: TRBJ2-5; v_call: TRBV7-2; clone_size: -; d_call: TRBD2; cdr3_aa: CASSFPLAGVQETQYF; cdr3_nt: TGTGCCAGCAGCTTCCCACTAGCGGGCGTCCAAGAGACCCAGTACTTC
j_call: TRBJ2-3; v_call: TRBV12-3/TRBV12-4; clone_size: -; d_call: TRBD2; cdr3_aa: CASSSAGSRDTQYF; cdr3_nt: TGTGCCAGCAGTTCAGCGGGATCTAGGGATACGCAGTATTTT
j_call: TRBJ2-7; v_call: TRBV20-1; clone_size: few; d_call: -; cdr3_aa: CSPSRATYEQYF; cdr3_nt: TGCAGTCCCTCCAGGGCAACCTACGAGCAGTACTTC
j_call: TRBJ1-5; v_call: TRBV20-1; clone_size: -; d_call: -; cdr3_aa: CSARKGANQPQHF; cdr3_nt: TGCAGTGCTAGAAAAGGGGCGAATCAGCCCCAGCATTTT
j_call: TRBJ1-1; v_call: TRBV29-1; clone_size: few; d_call: -; cdr3_aa: CSVGGGGWGTEAFF; cdr3_nt: TGCAGCGTCGGAGGGGGGGGCTGGGGTACTGAAGCTTTCTTT
j_call: TRBJ2-5; v_call: TRBV6-5; clone_size: many; d_call: -; cdr3_aa: CASSYRSTFSARGETQYF; cdr3_nt: TGTGCCAGCAGTTACAGGTCTACATTTTCAGCGAGAGGGGAGACCCAGTACTTC
j_call: TRBJ1-2; v_call: TRBV6-5; clone_size: once; d_call: -; cdr3_aa: CASSYNSAGGYTF; cdr3_nt: TGTGCCAGCAGTTACAATTCTGCAGGCGGCTACACCTTC
j_call: TRBJ2-7; v_call: TRBV6-1; clone_size: -; d_call: -; cdr3_aa: CASSDDHRIPYEQYF; cdr3_nt: TGTGCCAGCAGTGACGATCATCGAATACCGTACGAGCAGTACTTC
j_call: TRBJ2-1; v_call: TRBV19; clone_size: -; d_call: TRBD1; cdr3_aa: CASSRTGRGETQFF; cdr3_nt: TGTGCCAGTAGTCGGACAGGGCGCGGTGAGACCCAGTTCTTC
j_call: TRBJ2-3; v_call: TRBV20-1; clone_size: few; d_call: TRBD2; cdr3_aa: CSANKRGGHTQYF; cdr3_nt: TGCAGTGCTAACAAGCGGGGGGGCCATACGCAGTATTTT
j_call: TRBJ1-4; v_call: TRBV6-5; clone_size: -; d_call: -; cdr3_aa: CASSYSFAGTSNEKLFF; cdr3_nt: TGTGCCAGCAGTTACTCATTTGCCGGGACATCTAATGAAAAACTGTTTTTT
j_call: TRBJ2-1; v_call: TRBV27; clone_size: -; d_call: -; cdr3_aa: CASSWQVPYNEQFF; cdr3_nt: TGTGCCAGCAGTTGGCAGGTTCCCTACAATGAGCAGTTCTTC
j_call: TRBJ2-3; v_call: TRBV27; clone_size: -; d_call: TRBD2; cdr3_aa: CASSSLGGQITDTQYF; cdr3_nt: TGTGCCAGCAGTTCCCTGGGAGGGCAGATCACAGATACGCAGTATTTT
j_call: TRBJ2-7; v_call: TRBV18; clone_size: -; d_call: TRBD1; cdr3_aa: CASSPNRQGWIGYEQYF; cdr3_nt: TGTGCCAGCTCACCAAACCGACAGGGGTGGATTGGCTACGAGCAGTACTTC
j_call: TRBJ2-5; v_call: TRBV6-5; clone_size: few; d_call: TRBD2; cdr3_aa: CASSYSYPSGRSGQETQYF; cdr3_nt: TGTGCCAGCAGTTACTCGTATCCTAGCGGGAGATCGGGTCAAGAGACCCAGTACTTC
j_call: TRBJ2-5; v_call: TRBV6-6; clone_size: few; d_call: -; cdr3_aa: CASSYKPGNLWGTQYF; cdr3_nt: TGTGCCAGCAGTTACAAGCCAGGGAACCTTTGGGGGACCCAGTACTTC
j_call: TRBJ1-2; v_call: TRBV7-9; clone_size: -; d_call: TRBD1; cdr3_aa: CASSPTGTGGYGYTF; cdr3_nt: TGTGCCAGCAGCCCTACCGGGACAGGGGGCTATGGCTACACCTTC